The rows below give T cell receptor beta chains drawn from one sample of a study of T-cell memory formation after mild COVID-19. TCRdb independently ran MiXCR on the 5' RACE reads; one entry per CDR3 protein. The sample has 150,000 or so distinct CDR3 sequences, about a third seen once; the top ten hold more than 10%. Sequencing was performed on PBMCs or a T cell subset sorted from them (not recorded which). These receptors originate from an adult woman who had mild COVID-19 (a few samples of this study predate the infection). Cell type and time point are not known. Both conserved end residues are trimmed from each CDR3.

>TRBV13|TRBJ1-4
ASSRGQGSGKLF
>TRBV10-3|TRBJ1-2
AIKDGLNYGYT
>TRBV2|TRBJ1-2
ASGLGRNYGYT
>TRBV11-2|TRBJ2-1
ASSLEISSYNEQF
>TRBV24-1|TRBJ2-3
ATSGREGQDTQY
>TRBV7-2|TRBJ1-6
ASSLGTWQNSPLH
>TRBV7-9|TRBJ2-7
ASSRQSYEQY
>TRBV20-1|TRBJ1-1
SAAGTGGFEAF
>TRBV7-2|TRBJ2-3
ASSFPAGATTDTQY
>TRBV10-3|TRBJ1-5
ATSGGREPQH
>TRBV5-4|TRBJ2-3
ASSPTSTDTQY
>TRBV12-3/TRBV12-4|TRBJ1-1
ASSLGPPRGLTVMNTEAF
>TRBV6-1|TRBJ2-3
ASSDLSGADTQY
>TRBV2|TRBJ2-5
ASSEQGALETQY
>TRBV6-5|TRBJ2-1
ASSYSLSGRSYNEQF
>TRBV23-1|TRBJ2-5
ASSQDGEETQY
>TRBV7-3|TRBJ2-1
ASSPGTGPDEQF
>TRBV30|TRBJ1-3
AWSARGYSGNTIY
>TRBV9|TRBJ1-2
ASSVIRRGDRASGYT
>TRBV9|TRBJ2-3
ASSTRTGAEGDTQY
>TRBV24-1|TRBJ2-3
ATSEPGQGYTDTQY
>TRBV3-1|TRBJ1-1
ASSQVIDLNTEAF
>TRBV11-2|TRBJ2-7
ASSPPGFLYEQY
>TRBV30|TRBJ2-1
AWSAELRGGQF
>TRBV7-8|TRBJ1-1
ASSSGHGNTEAF
>TRBV24-1|TRBJ2-7
ATSRGFEQY
>TRBV30|TRBJ2-1
AWSGSGRGQF
>TRBV12-3/TRBV12-4|TRBJ2-2
ASSFGQGSGELF
>TRBV4-3|TRBJ2-7
ASSQVSGRGVEQY
>TRBV7-9|TRBJ2-2
ASSLVRTSATNTGELF
>TRBV29-1|TRBJ2-1
SVEEQVSYNEQF
>TRBV15|TRBJ2-7
ATSMAPGLGYEQY
>TRBV7-6|TRBJ2-7
ASSPRSSGYEQY
>TRBV19|TRBJ1-1
ASSGRQKMNTEAF
>TRBV7-7|TRBJ2-1
ASSLVGGTSYNEQF
>TRBV2|TRBJ2-5
ASISPRRGLKTQY
>TRBV12-3/TRBV12-4|TRBJ1-4
ASREGQLDEKLF
>TRBV9|TRBJ2-3
ASSVDSGRPGDTQY
>TRBV10-3|TRBJ1-1
AITRGGQNTEAF
>TRBV5-1|TRBJ1-6
ASSLEGLDNSPLH
>TRBV4-1|TRBJ1-2
ASSQAHRADYGYT